Listed below are T cell receptor beta chains from one sample, sequenced in a study of blood T cell repertoires in COVID-19. Only in-frame clones appear in the TCRdb table, and some are missing; sequencing was by immunoSEQ multiplex PCR. The table includes 75,000 to 90,000 clones, approximately 78% detected once. The sequenced sample was peripheral blood. Receptor source: a man in his sixties with COVID-19, enrolled during active disease. CDR3s include the opening cysteine and the closing phenylalanine or tryptophan. A D gene is named only where the DNA matches it firmly. The size of a clone is reported for some rows only, either as once, few or many, or as a class for expanded clones.

v_gene,abundance,d_gene,j_gene,CDR3nt,CDR3aa
TRBV6-7,once,TRBD2,TRBJ2-1,TGTGCCAAAATCGCTAGCGGGGGCCCGAGAAGCTACAATGAGCAGTTCTTC,CAKIASGGPRSYNEQFF
TRBV11-3,.,.,TRBJ2-3,TGTGCCAGCAGCTTAGGAAGTTGGCGGGCCAGGACCCCAGATACGCAGTATTTT,CASSLGSWRARTPDTQYF
TRBV5-4,.,TRBD2,TRBJ2-1,TGTGCCAGCAGCCTGAAGAGCGGGGCGGCGGCCAATGAGCAGTTCTTC,CASSLKSGAAANEQFF
TRBV10-3,once,.,TRBJ1-3,TGTGCCATCAGTTCGTCCTCTTCGAGCTCTGGAAACACCATATATTTT,CAISSSSSSSGNTIYF
TRBV7-2,.,.,TRBJ1-2,TGTGCCAGCAGCTTCGACTCCAGCTATGGCTACACCTTC,CASSFDSSYGYTF
TRBV6-2/TRBV6-3,.,.,TRBJ1-5,TGTGCCAGCAGTTACAGGGAGGATCAGCCCCAGCATTTT,CASSYREDQPQHF
TRBV5-1,once,.,TRBJ2-2,TGCGCCAGCAGAACTTCCGGGACACCGAACACCGGGGAGCTGTTTTTT,CASRTSGTPNTGELFF
TRBV5-6,.,TRBD2,TRBJ2-7,TGTGCCAGCAGCCCCAGGGTAGGGACTAACTACGAGCAGTACTTC,CASSPRVGTNYEQYF
TRBV30,.,.,TRBJ1-2,TGTGCCTGGAGTGTACGGGGATATGGCTACACCTTC,CAWSVRGYGYTF
TRBV3-1/TRBV3-2,.,.,TRBJ2-1,TGTGCCAGCAGCCAAGATCCGGGTTCCTACAATGAGCAGTTCTTC,CASSQDPGSYNEQFF
TRBV5-4,.,TRBD1,TRBJ1-6,TGTGCCAGCAGCGTCCAGGGGGTCAGCTCACCCCTCCACTTT,CASSVQGVSSPLHF
TRBV19,.,.,TRBJ2-1,TGTGCCAGTAATGAAGAGGGCAGGGGCCCCTACAATGAGCAGTTCTTC,CASNEEGRGPYNEQFF
TRBV3-1/TRBV3-2,once,.,TRBJ2-4,TGTGCCAGCAGCCAAGAATCAGGGACTAACATTCAGTACTTC,CASSQESGTNIQYF
TRBV27,once,TRBD1,TRBJ1-2,TGTGCCAGCAGTAAAGGGGGCACGGACTATGGCTACACCTTC,CASSKGGTDYGYTF
TRBV5-1,.,.,TRBJ1-3,TGCGCCAGCAGCTTACGCAGGGACTCTGGAAACACCATATATTTT,CASSLRRDSGNTIYF
TRBV2,once,.,TRBJ1-2,TGTGCCAGCAGTGACGCCGCTAATTATGGCTACACCTTC,CASSDAANYGYTF
TRBV7-3,.,TRBD1,TRBJ1-1,TGTGCCAGCAGCTCGGACACCGGACAGGGTCGGCGAGCTTTCTTT,CASSSDTGQGRRAFF
TRBV19,.,TRBD1,TRBJ1-2,TGTGCCAGTAGAAGTTCTACAGGGGTTCGTGGCTACACCTTC,CASRSSTGVRGYTF
TRBV7-9,.,.,TRBJ2-2,TGTGCCAGCAGCTTAGACCAGTCGAACACCGGGGAGCTGTTTTTT,CASSLDQSNTGELFF
TRBV19,.,.,TRBJ1-2,TGTGCCAGTAGTATCCATCAGGATTCGGATGGCTACACCTTC,CASSIHQDSDGYTF
TRBV2,once,TRBD1,TRBJ2-1,TGTGCCAGCGGGGGACAGGGGGCGGTTGAGCAGTTCTTC,CASGGQGAVEQFF
TRBV3-1/TRBV3-2,.,.,TRBJ2-7,TGTGCCAGCAGCCCCCCCCGCTCCTACGAGCAGTACTTC,CASSPPRSYEQYF
TRBV15,.,.,TRBJ2-1,TGTGCCACCAGCAAGGAGGGCCAGGGGCAGTTCTTC,CATSKEGQGQFF
TRBV3-1/TRBV3-2,few,.,TRBJ1-3,TGTGCCAGCAGCCTAGGGGATTACTCTGGAAACACCATATATTTT,CASSLGDYSGNTIYF
TRBV9,.,.,TRBJ1-1,TGTGCCAGCAGCGTAGCCGGACAGTCTGCCGCTGAAGCTTTCTTT,CASSVAGQSAAEAFF
TRBV23-1,.,.,TRBJ1-2,TGCGCCAGCAGTCATATGGGCTACACCTTC,CASSHMGYTF
TRBV5-1,.,TRBD2,TRBJ2-3,TGCGCCAGCAGCTTGGGCGGGGGGGCCGCAGATACGCAGTATTTT,CASSLGGGAADTQYF
TRBV7-2,.,TRBD2,TRBJ2-7,TGTGCCAGCAGCCCCGAGGGGCTAGCGGGAGTTTACGAGCAGTACTTC,CASSPEGLAGVYEQYF
TRBV11-2,.,.,TRBJ1-2,TGTGCCAGCAGCTATAACAGTAACTATGGCTACACCTTC,CASSYNSNYGYTF
TRBV9,few,TRBD1,TRBJ1-5,TGTGCCAGCAGCCCGGGACAGTTTAATCAGCCCCAGCATTTT,CASSPGQFNQPQHF
TRBV5-6,.,.,TRBJ1-3,TGTGCCAGCAGCCGAACTGACCGACACTCTGGAAACACCATATATTTT,CASSRTDRHSGNTIYF
TRBV5-1,.,.,TRBJ1-6,TGCGCCAGCAGCCGGTCTCAGGGTATCAGTAATTCACCCCTCCACTTT,CASSRSQGISNSPLHF
TRBV6-1,.,TRBD2,TRBJ2-3,TGTGCCAGCAGTGAAAGGGCCTGGGGGAGGGATACTTTCACAGATACGCAGTATTTT,CASSERAWGRDTFTDTQYF
TRBV18,.,.,TRBJ1-6,TGTGCCAGCTCACTAAACAGGGATTCACCCCTCCACTTT,CASSLNRDSPLHF
TRBV28,.,TRBD2,TRBJ2-1,TGTGCCAGCAGCGGACTAGCGGGAGACAATGAGCAGTTCTTC,CASSGLAGDNEQFF
TRBV14,.,.,TRBJ2-7,TGTGCCAGCAGCCAATTTGGTCCCTTACCGGAGGAGCAGTACTTC,CASSQFGPLPEEQYF
TRBV11-2,few,TRBD1,TRBJ1-6,TGTGCCAGCAGCTCCCGGGACAGACCTAATTCACCCCTCCACTTT,CASSSRDRPNSPLHF
TRBV5-5,.,.,TRBJ1-2,TGTGCCAGCAGCTTGGAATGGCGGGGCACTGGCTACACCTTC,CASSLEWRGTGYTF
TRBV6-1,.,TRBD1,TRBJ1-4,TGTGCCAGCAGTGAAACAGGGGGAACTAATGAAAAACTGTTTTTT,CASSETGGTNEKLFF
TRBV5-6,.,TRBD1,TRBJ1-6,TGTGCCAGCAGCTGGGGGACAGGGGGAACCTATAATTCACCCCTCCACTTT,CASSWGTGGTYNSPLHF
TRBV11-2,.,TRBD1,TRBJ2-2,TGTGCCAGCAGCACAGGGGCCCGGAACACCGGGGAGCTGTTTTTT,CASSTGARNTGELFF
TRBV14,.,.,TRBJ2-7,TGTGCCAGCAGCCAAACACAGGGAGGGGGTTACGAGCAGTACTTC,CASSQTQGGGYEQYF
TRBV7-2,.,.,TRBJ2-1,TGTGCCAGCAGCTTAGTCGGGGGGCGCACCTACAATGAGCAGTTCTTC,CASSLVGGRTYNEQFF
TRBV12-3/TRBV12-4,few,.,TRBJ2-2,TGTGCCAGCAGTTTCAGGGTCACCGGGGAGCTGTTTTTT,CASSFRVTGELFF
TRBV4-2,.,.,TRBJ2-5,TGTGCCAGCAGCCTCGGGCGGGCGCTAGCGGAGACCCAGTACTTC,CASSLGRALAETQYF
TRBV19,.,.,TRBJ1-5,TGTGCCAGTAGCGGAGGACTCTTAGCTTTTAATCAGCCCCAGCATTTT,CASSGGLLAFNQPQHF
TRBV7-3,.,TRBD1,TRBJ1-1,TGTGCCAGCAGCCACCCTGGGACAGGGGAAGCTTTCTTT,CASSHPGTGEAFF
TRBV7-2,.,TRBD2,TRBJ2-3,TGTGCCAGCAGCTTATTATCATGGACTAGCGGTGCTAGCACAGATACGCAGTATTTT,CASSLLSWTSGASTDTQYF
TRBV7-9,.,TRBD1,TRBJ2-7,TGTGCCAGCAGCCATTCTCAACAGGGGGCCGAGCAGTACTTC,CASSHSQQGAEQYF
TRBV5-6,once,TRBD1,TRBJ1-2,TGTGCCAGCAGCTGGGGGACAGGGAGAGGGAACTATGGCTACACCTTC,CASSWGTGRGNYGYTF
TRBV19,.,TRBD2,TRBJ2-7,TGTGCCAGTAGTATAGTGGTCACTAGCGGGAGTACCCCCTACGAGCAGTACTTC,CASSIVVTSGSTPYEQYF
TRBV6-5,.,.,TRBJ1-4,TGTGCCAGCAGGCGTTCGGTGGGGGGAAAACTGTTTTTT,CASRRSVGGKLFF
TRBV4-2,.,TRBD1,TRBJ2-3,TGTGCCAGCAGCCAAGACTCCGGGACAGGGCCGGCGGATACGCAGTATTTT,CASSQDSGTGPADTQYF
TRBV7-9,.,.,TRBJ1-1,TGTGCCAGCAGCTTGAGGGACACTGAAGCTTTCTTT,CASSLRDTEAFF
TRBV2,.,TRBD2,TRBJ2-5,TGTGCCAGCGCTCGAGCGGGAGGGCCGGAGACCCAGTACTTC,CASARAGGPETQYF
TRBV7-9,.,.,TRBJ2-3,TGTGCCAGCAGCCTGTACGGGGGCACAGATACGCAGTATTTT,CASSLYGGTDTQYF
TRBV10-3,.,TRBD2,TRBJ2-2,TGTGCCATCAGAAGCGGGAGGGCCACGGACACCGGGGAGCTGTTTTTT,CAIRSGRATDTGELFF